The present TCR beta chain was sequenced within a study of monozygotic twins with inflammatory bowel disease. Study-wide results and limits: Using the inverse Simpson index, IBD patients had lower TCRbeta diversity than healthy co-twins. Variability may have been added to patient repertoires by differing immunosuppressive treatments.

TCRdb reprocessed the 5' RACE reads and reports one entry per CDR3 protein, with no DNA. This sample's clone table lists over 110,000 distinct CDR3 sequences. The CDR3 is made up of 13 amino acids. The germline V gene encodes CDR1 DFQATT and CDR2 SNEGSKA (reference sequence). Remarks on this clonotype: The antigen is unknown.

This chain links TRBV20-1 with TRBJ1-1; TCRdb's D call of TRBD1 is untestable without DNA. This receptor was identified in a human donor with ulcerative colitis or Crohn's disease, or a healthy co-twin of an affected twin (not recorded which). Input material: blood. The CDR3 spells CSAREGRVTEAFF.